A single sample gave rise to the 4 T cell receptor beta chains below, sequenced in a study of blood T cell repertoires in COVID-19. Sequencing was performed with immunoSEQ multiplex PCR; in TCRdb, only in-frame clones are kept and a portion is missing. Here the sample spans some 190,000 clones, roughly 84% being singletons. Sequenced material: PBMCs or T cells enriched from blood (not recorded which). Receptors were obtained from a woman in her 30s who had been exposed to COVID-19.

V usage is TRBV24-1 and J usage is TRBJ2-1, with 7 bases matching TRBD2. This CDR3 contains 16 residues. Germline-derived CDR1 and CDR2 are KGHDR and SFDVKD. V shed 4 bases and J 8 bases; nucleotides not matched to a gene: 13. This chain's CDR3 is CATSDPSSTSPDEQFF. Here the CDR3 DNA reads TGTGCCACCAGTGACCCCTCATCGACTAGCCCCGATGAGCAGTTCTTC.

The V and J genes are TRBV5-6 and TRBJ1-1; TRBD1 is a possible D gene (5 bases). This CDR3 region has 13 residues. Germline-derived CDR1 and CDR2 are SGHDT and YYEEEE. The germline V and J ends were trimmed by 4 bases and 1 base, with 8 bases remaining between them. The CDR3 loop is CASSVGGNTEAFF. The CDR3 DNA sequence: TGTGCCAGCAGCGTCGGGGGGAACACTGAAGCTTTCTTT.

The chain couples TRBV6-5 to TRBJ2-1, with D possibly being TRBD1 (5 bases). CDR3 size: 14 residues. The V end was cut by 6 bases, the J end by 0 bases, with 9 bases between. CDR1 is MNHEY, CDR2 SVGAGI, per germline. The CDR3 region has the DNA TGTGCCAGCAGAAAGGGGTCCTCCTACAATGAGCAGTTCTTC. This encodes CASRKGSSYNEQFF.

J is TRBJ1-1 and V is TRBV30, with 7 nucleotides matching TRBD1. The V gene's germline CDR1 is GTSNPN and CDR2 SVGIG (reference sequence). Trimming at V came to 5 bases and at J to 13 bases, leaving 10 bases not matched to a gene. The CDR3 has 11 residues. CDR3 DNA sequence: TGTGCCTGGGAGTTGCCTGACAGGGTTTTCTTT. Its translation is CAWELPDRVFF.